Presented here are 21 T cell receptor beta chains from one specimen sequenced in a study of radiotherapy plus CTLA-4 blockade in lung cancer. Repertoires were generated with immunoSEQ multiplex PCR, while TCRdb's copy carries only in-frame clones and drops some. The sample yields more than 95,000 clones, 60% to 75% seen once. The material sequenced was peripheral blood, taken from a patient treated with radiotherapy plus ipilimumab. The source of these receptors is a human donor with non-small cell lung cancer who had a partial response to radiotherapy plus ipilimumab. Some clones in this sample may be carry-over from other donors' samples.

In this sample, this clone turned up a few times. This chain connects TRBV19 to TRBJ1-3, with D tentatively TRBD1 (6 bases). This CDR3 comprises 15 residues. Germline CDR1 LNHDA, CDR2 SQIVND (reference sequence). V shed 6 bases and J shed 0 bases, with 12 bases lying between them. The CDR3: CASSTGIVSGNTIYF. The CDR3 DNA sequence: TGTGCCAGTAGCACAGGGATTGTCTCTGGAAACACCATATATTTT. Full variable domain (outside the CDR3, taken from reference TRBV19 and TRBJ1-3): DGGITQSPKYLFRKEGQNVTLSCEQNLNHDAMYWYRQDPGQGLRLIYYSQIVNDFQKGDIAEGYSVSREKKESFPLTVTSAQKNPTAFYLCASSTGIVSGNTIYFGEGSWLTVV.

The J gene is TRBJ2-5, the V gene TRBV10-1, with 11 bases fitting TRBD2. CDR3 length: 15 amino acids. V lost 6 bases, J lost 4 bases, and 7 bases stayed unmatched. The germline V gene encodes CDR1 WNHNN and CDR2 SYGVQD (reference sequence). CDR3 DNA sequence: TGCGCCAGCAGCGCAGGACTAGCGGGTACAGAGACCCAGTACTTC. It codes for CASSAGLAGTETQYF.

This clone appeared a single time. This chain joins TRBV25-1 and TRBJ2-7; a weak D match, TRBD2 (5 bases). V dropped 8 bases and J dropped 4 bases, with 12 bases sitting between them. Germline V gene sequence: CDR1 MGHDK, CDR2 SYGVNS. The CDR3 runs 12 residues. CDR3: CASGRMGYEQYF. CDR3 in DNA: TGTGCCAGCGGGAGAATGGGTTACGAGCAGTACTTC.

This chain joins TRBV25-1 and TRBJ1-2, with no clear D. The CDR3 contains 14 residues. Trimming took off 1 base at V and 4 bases at J, with 10 bases between the two ends. Germline V lookup: CDR1 MGHDK, CDR2 SYGVNS. The CDR3 sequence is CASSESNSIYGYTF. CDR3 sequence (DNA): TGTGCCAGCAGTGAATCGAACAGCATCTATGGCTACACCTTC.

This clone was seen more than once but under ten times. The genes are TRBV30 and TRBJ1-5, with a weak D call TRBD1 (5 bases). The germline V gene encodes CDR1 GTSNPN and CDR2 SVGIG (reference sequence). The CDR3 has 14 amino acids. The V end was cut by 2 bases, the J end by 8 bases, with 16 bases between. The CDR3, as DNA: TGTGCCTGGAGTCACACGGGGGTCGGGGAGCCCCAGCATTTT. Translated: CAWSHTGVGEPQHF.

CDR3 nucleotide sequence: TGTGCCAGTAGTATTGGGGACAGGGTATTCGGCGGCACTGAAGCTTTCTTT. Protein: CASSIGDRVFGGTEAFF. The chain has TRBV19 and TRBJ1-1; TRBD1 aligns across 9 bases. The CDR3 contains 17 residues. V was clipped by 3 bases and J by 4 bases; unmatched bases: 12. Germline V gives CDR1 LNHDA, CDR2 SQIVND (reference sequence).

This rearrangement joins TRBV27 to TRBJ2-7; D perhaps matches TRBD1 (5 bases). The length of the CDR3 is 15 residues. CDR1 and CDR2 from the germline V gene are MNHEY and SMNVEV (reference sequence). Trimming removed 4 bases at V and 7 bases at J, with 20 bases between. The CDR3 spells CASSSPSTASWEQYF. The CDR3 DNA sequence: TGTGCCAGCAGTTCCCCCTCGACAGCCTCCTGGGAGCAGTACTTC.

V and J are TRBV4-3 and TRBJ1-2; D perhaps matches TRBD1 (5 bases). CDR1 is LGHNA, CDR2 YSLEER, per germline. The CDR3 runs 17 residues. Deletions cut 4 bases from V and 2 bases from J, with 20 bases between. This chain's CDR3 is CASSPNPGGTTNYGYTF. The CDR3 DNA follows: TGCGCCAGCAGCCCCAATCCAGGCGGGACCACAAACTATGGCTACACCTTC.

The gene calls are TRBV6-5 and TRBJ1-1; maybe TRBD1 (5 bases). CDR1 is MNHEY, CDR2 SVGAGI, per germline. This CDR3 is 14 amino acids long. Trimming left V 2 bases short and J 3 bases short, with 10 bases between. The CDR3 DNA reads as TGTGCCAGCAGTTACGCCAGGGTGGACACTGAAGCTTTCTTT. This gives the protein CASSYARVDTEAFF.

The chain couples TRBV6-1 to TRBJ2-7; TRBD2 might be the D (5 bases). Germline V gene sequence: CDR1 MNHNS, CDR2 SASEGT. CDR3 length: 15 amino acids. V was cut by 0 bases and J by 3 bases, with 12 bases left in between. The CDR3, as DNA: TGTGCCAGCAGTGAAGCGCTCAGTGACTACTACGAGCAGTACTTC. Its protein product is CASSEALSDYYEQYF.

The rearrangement links TRBV19 to TRBJ2-2, with 10 bases matching TRBD2. This CDR3 has 16 residues. Germline CDR1 and CDR2: LNHDA and SQIVND (reference sequence). Trimming at V came to 3 bases and at J to 6 bases, leaving 7 bases not matched to a gene. CDR3 sequence reads: CASSIQSGGAAGELFF. DNA for the CDR3: TGTGCCAGTAGTATCCAAAGCGGGGGGGCGGCCGGGGAGCTGTTTTTT.

The count of this clone is one. The chain combines TRBV6-5 with TRBJ2-7, with D maybe TRBD2 (5 bases). Germline V gene sequence: CDR1 MNHEY, CDR2 SVGAGI. The CDR3 loop spans 13 amino acids. V shed 6 bases and J shed 5 bases, with 14 bases lying between them. The CDR3 DNA sequence: TGTGCCAGCAGAACCGACCTCGGGGACGAGCAGTACTTC. Protein product: CASRTDLGDEQYF.

This clone occurred once. The CDR3 DNA reads as TGTGCCAGCAGCTTAGCGATGGGGAGCACTGAAGCTTTCTTT. It is translated as CASSLAMGSTEAFF. The chain recombines TRBV7-2 with TRBJ1-1; D is undetermined. The V gene lost 0 bases and the J gene lost 4 bases, with 9 bases spanning the gap. The length of the CDR3 is 14 residues. Germline assignment: CDR1 SGHTA and CDR2 FQGNSA.

The gene calls are TRBV5-6 and TRBJ1-6; 9 nucleotides line up with TRBD1. This CDR3 has 16 residues. CDR1 and CDR2 from the germline V gene are SGHDT and YYEEEE. V gave up 2 bases and J gave up 12 bases; unmatched junction bases: 12. The CDR3 nucleotides read TGTGCCAGCAGCTTTACAGGGGGCGCGAGTAGTGGACCCCTCCACTTT. This sequence encodes CASSFTGGASSGPLHF.

The rearrangement links TRBV18 to TRBJ1-1, with TRBD1 matching over 12 bases. Germline V gene lookup returns CDR1 KGHSH and CDR2 LQKENI. CDR3 length: 16 residues. V gave up 3 bases and J gave up 5 bases; unmatched junction bases: 7. CDR3 sequence (DNA): TGTGCCAGCTCACCGGGGGACAGGGGGCCCTATACTGAAGCTTTCTTT. Encoded protein: CASSPGDRGPYTEAFF.

J is TRBJ2-1 and V is TRBV2; a possible D gene is TRBD1 (5 bases). This CDR3 contains 14 residues. Trimming shortened V by 6 bases and J by 6 bases, and 15 bases separated the two germline ends. Per the germline V gene, CDR1 is SNHLY and CDR2 is FYNNEI. DNA of the CDR3: TGTGCCAGCAGACCGCAGGGAAGCAGCAATGAGCAGTTCTTC. As protein: CASRPQGSSNEQFF.

This chain joins TRBV19 and TRBJ1-4; the D gene is possibly TRBD1 (6 bases). This CDR3 region has 15 residues. Between the trimmed V and J ends, which lost 5 bases and 5 bases, there was a span of 15 bases. Germline V gene data show CDR1 as LNHDA and CDR2 as SQIVND (reference sequence). CDR3 region: CASSPSDRKNEKLFF. DNA for the CDR3: TGTGCCAGTAGTCCTTCGGACAGAAAGAATGAAAAACTGTTTTTT. The variable domain in full, with the rest retrieved from reference TRBV19 and TRBJ1-4, is DGGITQSPKYLFRKEGQNVTLSCEQNLNHDAMYWYRQDPGQGLRLIYYSQIVNDFQKGDIAEGYSVSREKKESFPLTVTSAQKNPTAFYLCASSPSDRKNEKLFFGSGTQLSVL.

This sequence joins TRBV11-2 and TRBJ1-6; possibly TRBD1 for D (6 bases). The CDR3 covers 15 residues. Trimming shortened V by 5 bases and J by 10 bases, and 18 bases separated the two germline ends. Germline loops: CDR1 SGHAT, CDR2 FQNNGV. CDR3 nucleotide sequence: TGTGCCAGCAGCCCCCAGACAGGATCGAAGTCACCCCTCCACTTT. Its translation: CASSPQTGSKSPLHF.

V gene TRBV10-1 combines with J gene TRBJ2-2; the match to TRBD1 covers 10 bases. This CDR3 is built from 14 residues. J gave up 6 bases and V 8 bases, and 6 bases lay outside the gene matches. CDR1 and CDR2 (germline): WNHNN, SYGVQD (reference sequence). The CDR3 here is CASAGQGIPGELFF. The CDR3 bases are TGCGCCAGCGCGGGACAGGGGATCCCCGGGGAGCTGTTTTTT.

The chain links TRBV5-4 to TRBJ2-7; TRBD2 matches 11 bases. The V gene's germline CDR1 is SGHNT and CDR2 YYREEE (reference sequence). Losses at the gene ends were 4 bases for V and 3 bases for J; bases not matched to a gene: 6. CDR3 length equals 15 residues. The DNA for the CDR3 is TGTGCCAGCAGCAAGGGACTAGCGGCCCACTACGAGCAGTACTTC. Its protein is CASSKGLAAHYEQYF.

This chain links TRBV5-6 with TRBJ2-3, with a tentative D call TRBD1 (6 bases). The germline V and J ends were trimmed by 4 bases and 2 bases, with 17 bases remaining between them. CDR1 is SGHDT and CDR2 is YYEEEE in the germline V gene. There are 16 residues in the CDR3. CDR3 coding DNA: TGTGCCAGCAGCGGGGTAGGGGGAGCTTCCACAGATACGCAGTATTTT. Protein: CASSGVGGASTDTQYF. Variable domain in full (rest from reference TRBV5-6 and TRBJ2-3): DAGVTQSPTHLIKTRGQQVTLRCSPKSGHDTVSWYQQALGQGPQFIFQYYEEEERQRGNFPDRFSGHQFPNYSSELNVNALLLGDSALYLCASSGVGGASTDTQYFGPGTRLTVL.